The 17 T cell receptor beta chains below all came from one sample that was sequenced in a study of cytomegalovirus exposure and HLA in healthy donors. The PCR made use of 60 Vbeta and 13 Jbeta primers. Produced via immunoSEQ multiplex PCR; TCRdb's table is partial and in-frame only. In the table there are around 130,000 clones, about four fifths of which are singletons. Sample: PBMCs. These receptors were taken from a man between 25 and 39 years old in good health and CMV-seronegative.

This clone showed up just a few times. This chain joins TRBV29-1 and TRBJ2-2, with D maybe TRBD1 (6 bases). The germline gives CDR1 SQVTM, CDR2 ANQGSEA. V lost 3 bases to trimming and J lost 6 bases, with 8 bases between them. CDR3 length: 12 amino acids. The CDR3 sequence is CSVEGAAGELFF. DNA for the CDR3: TGCAGCGTTGAGGGGGCCGCCGGGGAGCTGTTTTTT.

This clone was observed once. The rearrangement joins TRBV6-1 to TRBJ1-6; 7 bases line up with TRBD1. Germline-derived CDR1 and CDR2 are MNHNS and SASEGT. Trimming at V came to 5 bases and at J to 10 bases, leaving 11 bases not matched to a gene. CDR3 length: 15 amino acids. The CDR3: CASSNLRDSSSPLHF. The CDR3 DNA sequence: TGTGCCAGCAGTAACCTACGGGACAGTTCCTCACCCCTCCACTTT.

In this sample, this clone turned up a few times. V is TRBV19 and J is TRBJ2-6; D is ambiguous. There are 13 residues in the CDR3. The germline V and J ends were trimmed by 3 bases and 4 bases, with 4 bases remaining between them. The V gene's germline CDR1 is LNHDA and CDR2 SQIVND (reference sequence). For the CDR3, the DNA is TGTGCCAGTAGTATCTTAGGGGCCAACGTCCTGACTTTC. This gives the protein CASSILGANVLTF.

This sequence joins TRBV9 and TRBJ2-6, with D maybe TRBD2 (5 bases). V was pared by 7 bases and J by 4 bases, with 12 bases between. The germline gives CDR1 SGDLS, CDR2 YYNGEE. The length of the CDR3 is 14 residues. The CDR3 coding sequence is TGTGCCAGCTCCGAGGGCTCCGGGGCCAACGTCCTGACTTTC. Its protein product is CASSEGSGANVLTF.

The J gene is TRBJ1-1, the V gene TRBV19; 7 bases are shared with TRBD1. The length of the CDR3 is 14 residues. Germline loops: CDR1 LNHDA, CDR2 SQIVND (reference sequence). V lost 5 bases to trimming and J lost 7 bases; unmatched junction nucleotides: 10. The DNA for the CDR3 is TGTGCCAGTAGTTTATCCGGGACAGCGGGTGAAGCTTTCTTT. It encodes CASSLSGTAGEAFF.

The chain joins TRBV5-3 to TRBJ2-3; D gene unclear. TRBV5-3 is placed among ORFs of uncertain function. V lost 8 bases and J lost 10, with 20 bases in between. The CDR3 contains 13 residues. CDR3: CASLCWSPEAQYF. CDR3 nucleotides: TGTGCCAGTCTTTGTTGGAGCCCAGAGGCGCAGTATTTT.

The chain's CDR3 is CASSFMPGSSGNTIYF. Written as DNA, the CDR3 is TGTGCCAGCAGCTTTATGCCAGGTTCCTCTGGAAACACCATATATTTT. The V and J genes are TRBV5-4 and TRBJ1-3; no clear D gene. The length of the CDR3 is 16 residues. Germline-derived CDR1 and CDR2 are SGHNT and YYREEE (reference sequence). V was trimmed by 2 bases and J by 0 bases, leaving 12 bases between them.

CDR3 coding DNA: TGTGCCAGCGGCCAGACAGCCTCTGGAAACACCATATATTTT. Amino acids: CASGQTASGNTIYF. V gene TRBV7-6 combines with J gene TRBJ1-3, with a weak D call TRBD1 (5 bases). V was cut by 8 bases and J by 0 bases, with 11 bases left in between. From germline, CDR1 is SGHVS and CDR2 FNYEAQ. The CDR3 extends over 14 amino acids.

This chain connects TRBV29-1 to TRBJ2-4; no firm D call. The CDR3 has 11 residues. V lost 7 bases to trimming and J lost 8 bases, with 12 bases between them. Germline V gene sequence: CDR1 SQVTM, CDR2 ANQGSEA. This CDR3 is CSGVKSDIQYF. In DNA, the CDR3 is TGCAGCGGAGTTAAGTCGGACATTCAGTACTTC. Variable domain in full (rest from reference TRBV29-1 and TRBJ2-4): SAVISQKPSRDICQRGTSLTIQCQVDSQVTMMFWYRQQPGQSLTLIATANQGSEATYESGFVIDKFPISRPNLTFSTLTVSNMSPEDSSIYLCSGVKSDIQYFGAGTRLSVL.

The chain employs TRBV7-2 and TRBJ2-2; maybe TRBD2 (6 bases). V lost 5 bases and J 4 bases, leaving 17 bases between the germline ends. CDR1 SGHTA and CDR2 FQGNSA come from the germline V gene. CDR3 length: 16 residues. Here the CDR3 reads CASSKRGTTGTGELFF. In nucleotides, the CDR3 is TGTGCCAGCAGCAAACGGGGGACCACGGGCACCGGGGAGCTGTTTTTT.

The genes are TRBV29-1 and TRBJ2-3; TRBD2 matches at 11 bases. Per germline, CDR1 SQVTM and CDR2 ANQGSEA. J was trimmed by 5 bases and V by 2 bases; bases with no gene match: 6. The CDR3 sequence is 15 residues long. This CDR3 is CSVELAGGPGDTQYF. The CDR3 DNA follows: TGCAGCGTTGAATTAGCGGGAGGGCCGGGAGATACGCAGTATTTT.

J is TRBJ1-3 and V is TRBV2; no firm D call. Germline V gene data show CDR1 as SNHLY and CDR2 as FYNNEI. V was trimmed by 4 bases and J by 4 bases, leaving 14 bases between them. The CDR3 totals 15 residues. CDR3 loop: CASSAGTSAGNTIYF. CDR3 coding DNA: TGTGCCAGCAGTGCAGGCACGAGTGCGGGAAACACCATATATTTT.

The chain couples TRBV4-3 to TRBJ1-5; tentatively, D is TRBD1 (6 bases). The CDR3 contains 20 residues. Germline V lookup: CDR1 LGHNA, CDR2 YSLEER. The ends were cut back, 1 base at V and 2 bases at J, with 24 bases in the middle. For the CDR3, the DNA is TGCGCCAGCAGCCAAGTCTCGGTTCTTGTAGGGGGAGGGGGCAATCAGCCCCAGCATTTT. Protein product: CASSQVSVLVGGGGNQPQHF.

This clone has just one count. The chain combines TRBV5-1 with TRBJ1-5, with D perhaps matching TRBD1 (5 bases). This CDR3 spans 15 amino acids. V was clipped by 4 bases and J by 3 bases, with 14 bases between them. The germline CDR1 and CDR2 sequences are SGHRS and YFSETQ. The CDR3 here is CASSPSGGFNQPQHF. The DNA for the CDR3 is TGCGCCAGCAGCCCCTCGGGGGGTTTCAATCAGCCCCAGCATTTT.

The CDR3 reads CASSPQFLAGENEQFF. In DNA form, the CDR3 reads TGTGCCAGCAGCCCTCAGTTCCTAGCGGGTGAAAATGAGCAGTTCTTC. The chain carries TRBV13 and TRBJ2-1; TRBD2 matches at 8 bases. Germline CDR1 PRHDT, CDR2 FYEKMQ (reference sequence). CDR3 length equals 16 residues. The J segment lost 7 bases and the V segment lost 5 bases, leaving 13 bases of the junction unmatched.

This chain connects TRBV28 to TRBJ1-4; 7 nucleotides align to TRBD1. The trim removed 5 bases at V and 6 bases at J, leaving 6 bases unmatched. The CDR3 runs 14 residues. Germline values: CDR1 MDHEN, CDR2 SYDVKM. DNA of the CDR3: TGTGCCAGCAGTACAAGACAGGGCGATGAAAAACTGTTTTTT. This gives the protein CASSTRQGDEKLFF.

This chain connects TRBV5-6 to TRBJ1-2; D is perhaps TRBD1 (5 bases). The CDR3 is 15 residues long. V was trimmed by 1 base and J by 5 bases, leaving 15 bases between them. Germline V CDR1 and CDR2: SGHDT, YYEEEE. CDR3 residues: CASSLQGSYLYGYTF. In DNA, the CDR3 is TGTGCCAGCAGCTTGCAGGGATCCTATTTATATGGCTACACCTTC. Supplemented by reference TRBV5-6 and TRBJ1-2, the full variable domain reads DAGVTQSPTHLIKTRGQQVTLRCSPKSGHDTVSWYQQALGQGPQFIFQYYEEEERQRGNFPDRFSGHQFPNYSSELNVNALLLGDSALYLCASSLQGSYLYGYTFGSGTRLTVV.